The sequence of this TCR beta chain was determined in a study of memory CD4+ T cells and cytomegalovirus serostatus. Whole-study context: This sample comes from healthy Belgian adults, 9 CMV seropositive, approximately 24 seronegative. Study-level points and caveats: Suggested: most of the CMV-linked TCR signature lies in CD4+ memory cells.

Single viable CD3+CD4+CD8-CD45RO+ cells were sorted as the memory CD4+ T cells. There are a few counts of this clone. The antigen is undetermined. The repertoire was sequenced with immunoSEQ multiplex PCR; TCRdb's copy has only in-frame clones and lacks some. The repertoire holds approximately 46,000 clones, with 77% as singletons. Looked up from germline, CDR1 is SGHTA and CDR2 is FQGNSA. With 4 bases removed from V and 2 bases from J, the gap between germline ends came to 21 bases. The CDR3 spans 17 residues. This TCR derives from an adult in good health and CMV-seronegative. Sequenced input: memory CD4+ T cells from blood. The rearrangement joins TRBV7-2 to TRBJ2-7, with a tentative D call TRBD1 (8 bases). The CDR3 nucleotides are TGTGCCAGCAGCTCACCCCAGGGGGGGACAGGAACCTACGAGCAGTACTTC. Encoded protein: CASSSPQGGTGTYEQYF.